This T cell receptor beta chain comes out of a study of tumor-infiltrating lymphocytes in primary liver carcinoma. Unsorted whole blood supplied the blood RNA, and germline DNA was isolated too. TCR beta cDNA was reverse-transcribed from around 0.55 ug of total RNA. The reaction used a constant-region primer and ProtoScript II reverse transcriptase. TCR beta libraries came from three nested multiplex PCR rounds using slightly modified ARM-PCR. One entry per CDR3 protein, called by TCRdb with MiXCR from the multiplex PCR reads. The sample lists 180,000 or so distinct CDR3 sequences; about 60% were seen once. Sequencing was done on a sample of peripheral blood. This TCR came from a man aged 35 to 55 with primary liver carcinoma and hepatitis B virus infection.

CDR3 sequence: CASSPGQGGYEQYF. The CDR3 bases are TGTGCCAGCAGCCCCGGACAGGGCGGGTACGAGCAGTACTTC. J is TRBJ2-7 and V is TRBV5-6; 8 nucleotides agree with TRBD1. The CDR3 runs 14 residues. V was clipped by 4 bases and J by 4 bases; unmatched bases: 7. Germline V gene sequence: CDR1 SGHDT, CDR2 YYEEEE.